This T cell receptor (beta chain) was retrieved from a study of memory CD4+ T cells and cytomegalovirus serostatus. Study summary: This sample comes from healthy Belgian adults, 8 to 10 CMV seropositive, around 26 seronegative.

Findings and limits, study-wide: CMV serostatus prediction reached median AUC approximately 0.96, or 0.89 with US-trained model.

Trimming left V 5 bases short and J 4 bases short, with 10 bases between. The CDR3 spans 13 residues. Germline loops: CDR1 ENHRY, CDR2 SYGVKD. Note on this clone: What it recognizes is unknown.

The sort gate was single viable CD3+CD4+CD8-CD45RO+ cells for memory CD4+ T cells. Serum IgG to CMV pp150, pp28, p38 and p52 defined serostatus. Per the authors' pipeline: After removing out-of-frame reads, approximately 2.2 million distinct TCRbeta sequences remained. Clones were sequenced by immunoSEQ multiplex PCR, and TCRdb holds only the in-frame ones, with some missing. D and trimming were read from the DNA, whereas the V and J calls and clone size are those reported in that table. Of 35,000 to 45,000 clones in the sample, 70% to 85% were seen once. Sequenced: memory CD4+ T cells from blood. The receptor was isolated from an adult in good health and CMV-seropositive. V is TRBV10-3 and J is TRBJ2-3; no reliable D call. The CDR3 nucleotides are TGTGCCATCAGTTTGACCGTCCCAGATACGCAGTATTTT. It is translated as CAISLTVPDTQYF.